A selection of T cell receptor beta chains follows, all from one sample in a study of CD8+ T cells in alopecia areata. Assay: immunoSEQ multiplex PCR; the TCRdb copy retains only in-frame clones and omits some. The sample consists of more than 150,000 clones, around three fifths of them appearing once. Sequencing was performed on CD4+ T cells sorted from blood, taken at week 0. Source of these receptors: a human donor with alopecia areata. The CDR3 runs from the conserved cysteine through the conserved F or W. Each record gives: D gene, V gene, J gene, clone size, CDR3 DNA, CDR3 protein. A D gene is named only where the DNA matches it firmly. Clone size is not always given. Where it is, it says once, few, many or a class for expanded clones.

D gene: NA
V gene: TRBV29-1
J gene: TRBJ2-1
clone size: NA
CDR3 DNA: TGCAGCGTTGAAGGGCTCCTCTACAATGAGCAGTTCTTC
CDR3 protein: CSVEGLLYNEQFF

D gene: NA
V gene: TRBV19
J gene: TRBJ2-3
clone size: NA
CDR3 DNA: TGTGCCAGTAGTCAGGCGGGGTCAACAGATACGCAGTATTTT
CDR3 protein: CASSQAGSTDTQYF

D gene: NA
V gene: TRBV27
J gene: TRBJ2-7
clone size: NA
CDR3 DNA: TGTGCCAGCAGCTGGGGCAGGGTTTCCGAGCAGTACTTC
CDR3 protein: CASSWGRVSEQYF

D gene: TRBD1
V gene: TRBV30
J gene: TRBJ2-7
clone size: NA
CDR3 DNA: TGTGCCTGGAGTGTACAGGGGATCGAGCAGTACTTC
CDR3 protein: CAWSVQGIEQYF

D gene: NA
V gene: TRBV14
J gene: TRBJ1-6
clone size: few
CDR3 DNA: TGTGCCAGCAGCCAAGACACAGCAGTGAATTCACCCCTCCACTTT
CDR3 protein: CASSQDTAVNSPLHF

D gene: NA
V gene: TRBV29-1
J gene: TRBJ1-5
clone size: few
CDR3 DNA: TGCAGCGTTGTCAGGGTAGGGAGCAATCAGCCCCAGCATTTT
CDR3 protein: CSVVRVGSNQPQHF

D gene: NA
V gene: TRBV5-1
J gene: TRBJ2-5
clone size: NA
CDR3 DNA: TGCGCCAGCAGCTTGGAGGTAGGGGGAGAGACCCAGTACTTC
CDR3 protein: CASSLEVGGETQYF

D gene: NA
V gene: TRBV30
J gene: TRBJ1-2
clone size: few
CDR3 DNA: TGTGCCTGGAGTTCCCGGAGCTATGGCTACACCTTC
CDR3 protein: CAWSSRSYGYTF

D gene: TRBD1
V gene: TRBV27
J gene: TRBJ2-2
clone size: NA
CDR3 DNA: TGTGCCAGCAGTGCCGGACAGGGGATTTCCGGGGAGCTGTTTTTT
CDR3 protein: CASSAGQGISGELFF

D gene: NA
V gene: TRBV7-2
J gene: TRBJ2-3
clone size: few
CDR3 DNA: TGTGCCAGCAGGGGAAACGGGGGACTTTCTAGCACAGATACGCAGTATTTT
CDR3 protein: CASRGNGGLSSTDTQYF

D gene: NA
V gene: TRBV4-2
J gene: TRBJ1-5
clone size: NA
CDR3 DNA: TGTGCCAGCAGCCAAGACCAGATAGGGAATCAGCCCCAGCATTTT
CDR3 protein: CASSQDQIGNQPQHF

D gene: NA
V gene: TRBV7-9
J gene: TRBJ2-2
clone size: NA
CDR3 DNA: TGTGCCAGCAGCGTGGGACAGAACACCGGGGAGCTGTTTTTT
CDR3 protein: CASSVGQNTGELFF

D gene: TRBD1
V gene: TRBV9
J gene: TRBJ2-3
clone size: NA
CDR3 DNA: TGTGCCAGCAGCTCGGACAGGGCTAGCACAGATACGCAGTATTTT
CDR3 protein: CASSSDRASTDTQYF

D gene: NA
V gene: TRBV5-1
J gene: TRBJ1-1
clone size: few
CDR3 DNA: TGCGCCAGCAGCTTGGAGCTCATGAACACTGAAGCTTTCTTT
CDR3 protein: CASSLELMNTEAFF

D gene: TRBD1
V gene: TRBV5-1
J gene: TRBJ2-7
clone size: once
CDR3 DNA: TGCGCCAGCAGCTCCGCACAGGGGAGCACCTACGAGCAGTACTTC
CDR3 protein: CASSSAQGSTYEQYF

D gene: NA
V gene: TRBV6-1
J gene: TRBJ2-7
clone size: NA
CDR3 DNA: TGTGCCAGCAGTGAATTAGCTAGGAACTCCTACGAGCAGTACTTC
CDR3 protein: CASSELARNSYEQYF

D gene: NA
V gene: TRBV7-8
J gene: TRBJ1-1
clone size: few
CDR3 DNA: TGTGCCAGCATGGGGGGTGAAGCTTTCTTT
CDR3 protein: CASMGGEAFF

D gene: NA
V gene: TRBV6-6
J gene: TRBJ1-5
clone size: NA
CDR3 DNA: TGTGCCAGCAGCCAGGACAAAATGGGTAATCAGCCCCAGCATTTT
CDR3 protein: CASSQDKMGNQPQHF

D gene: NA
V gene: TRBV7-2
J gene: TRBJ1-5
clone size: NA
CDR3 DNA: TGTGCCAGCAGCTTCCCCTCGGGAGGCAATCAGCCCCAGCATTTT
CDR3 protein: CASSFPSGGNQPQHF

D gene: TRBD1
V gene: TRBV4-2
J gene: TRBJ1-2
clone size: NA
CDR3 DNA: TGTGCCAGCAGCCAAGATTTGGCAGGGGGCGCAGGGTATGGCTACACCTTC
CDR3 protein: CASSQDLAGGAGYGYTF

D gene: TRBD1
V gene: TRBV10-3
J gene: TRBJ1-6
clone size: NA
CDR3 DNA: TGTGCCACCAACAGGGACAGCTATAATTCACCCCTCCACTTT
CDR3 protein: CATNRDSYNSPLHF

D gene: NA
V gene: TRBV29-1
J gene: TRBJ1-1
clone size: NA
CDR3 DNA: TGCACCTCGGGAGGGGGGTTGAACACTGAAGCTTTCTTT
CDR3 protein: CTSGGGLNTEAFF

D gene: NA
V gene: TRBV10-3
J gene: TRBJ1-1
clone size: few
CDR3 DNA: TGTGCCATCAGTGAGAGGGCAGGGAGCACTGAAGCTTTCTTT
CDR3 protein: CAISERAGSTEAFF

D gene: NA
V gene: TRBV15
J gene: TRBJ2-3
clone size: NA
CDR3 DNA: TGTGCCACCAGCAGAGGCCGTTTCGCGGGCGGCACAGATACGCAGTATTTT
CDR3 protein: CATSRGRFAGGTDTQYF

D gene: NA
V gene: TRBV5-1
J gene: TRBJ2-3
clone size: NA
CDR3 DNA: TGCGCCAGCAGCTTGAGAGATACGCAGTATTTT
CDR3 protein: CASSLRDTQYF

D gene: TRBD2
V gene: TRBV10-3
J gene: TRBJ2-3
clone size: NA
CDR3 DNA: TGTGCCATCACTACTAGCGGAGATACGCAGTATTTT
CDR3 protein: CAITTSGDTQYF

D gene: NA
V gene: TRBV7-2
J gene: TRBJ2-1
clone size: NA
CDR3 DNA: TGTGCCAGCAGCTTAACGGGCGACAATGAGCAGTTCTTC
CDR3 protein: CASSLTGDNEQFF

D gene: TRBD2
V gene: TRBV5-6
J gene: TRBJ2-2
clone size: NA
CDR3 DNA: TGTGCCAGCAGCTTGGCAGCGGGGGTGAACACCGGGGAGCTGTTTTTT
CDR3 protein: CASSLAAGVNTGELFF

D gene: TRBD1
V gene: TRBV4-2
J gene: TRBJ2-2
clone size: NA
CDR3 DNA: TGTGCCAGCAGCCAAGAGGGACAGCCCATCAGGGAGCTGTTTTTT
CDR3 protein: CASSQEGQPIRELFF

D gene: NA
V gene: TRBV15
J gene: TRBJ1-1
clone size: NA
CDR3 DNA: TGTGCCACCAGCAGGGATAGATTGAACACTGAAGCTTTCTTT
CDR3 protein: CATSRDRLNTEAFF

D gene: NA
V gene: TRBV9
J gene: TRBJ2-5
clone size: NA
CDR3 DNA: TGTGCCAGCAGCGTAGGGGGCTCGGAGACCCAGTACTTC
CDR3 protein: CASSVGGSETQYF

D gene: NA
V gene: TRBV15
J gene: TRBJ2-7
clone size: NA
CDR3 DNA: TGTGCCACCAGCAGAGATTCTAGCGACGAGCAGTACTTC
CDR3 protein: CATSRDSSDEQYF

D gene: NA
V gene: TRBV14
J gene: TRBJ2-5
clone size: few
CDR3 DNA: TGTGCCAGCAGCCCAACCCAGTGGGCCCAGTACTTC
CDR3 protein: CASSPTQWAQYF

D gene: NA
V gene: TRBV6-5
J gene: TRBJ2-5
clone size: NA
CDR3 DNA: TGTGCCAGCAGTTACGGTCGGGAGACCCAGTACTTC
CDR3 protein: CASSYGRETQYF

D gene: TRBD1
V gene: TRBV15
J gene: TRBJ2-7
clone size: NA
CDR3 DNA: TGTGCCACCAGCAGACCTCCTGGAGGGACAGGGTTGAACGAGCAGTACTTC
CDR3 protein: CATSRPPGGTGLNEQYF

D gene: NA
V gene: TRBV29-1
J gene: TRBJ2-2
clone size: NA
CDR3 DNA: TGCAGCGGCCAGGACACGTCTCCCGGGGAGCTGTTTTTT
CDR3 protein: CSGQDTSPGELFF

D gene: NA
V gene: TRBV30
J gene: TRBJ2-5
clone size: NA
CDR3 DNA: TGTGCCTGTACCTATAGCCGGGGAGCGGCCCAGTACTTC
CDR3 protein: CACTYSRGAAQYF

D gene: NA
V gene: TRBV29-1
J gene: TRBJ2-5
clone size: few
CDR3 DNA: TGCAGCGTTGTTGAGGTCGGGGAGACCCAGTACTTC
CDR3 protein: CSVVEVGETQYF

D gene: NA
V gene: TRBV7-9
J gene: TRBJ2-5
clone size: few
CDR3 DNA: TGTGCCAGCAGCTTAGTAGTCGGGGTACAAGAGACCCAGTACTTC
CDR3 protein: CASSLVVGVQETQYF

D gene: NA
V gene: TRBV7-9
J gene: TRBJ2-7
clone size: NA
CDR3 DNA: TGTGCCAGCAGCTTAGGTCGGGACGTTGCCTACGAGCAGTACTTC
CDR3 protein: CASSLGRDVAYEQYF

D gene: NA
V gene: TRBV5-1
J gene: TRBJ1-1
clone size: NA
CDR3 DNA: TGCGCCAGCAGCTTGGGACAGGAAGGGGTGGGCACTGAAGCTTTCTTT
CDR3 protein: CASSLGQEGVGTEAFF

D gene: NA
V gene: TRBV27
J gene: TRBJ1-2
clone size: NA
CDR3 DNA: TGTGCCAGCAGGAGTCCCGGGGACGGACACTATGGCTACACCTTC
CDR3 protein: CASRSPGDGHYGYTF

D gene: TRBD2
V gene: TRBV7-9
J gene: TRBJ2-5
clone size: NA
CDR3 DNA: TGTGCCAGCACACTCTCGGGGGGGCTGCGAGAGACCCAGTACTTC
CDR3 protein: CASTLSGGLRETQYF

D gene: NA
V gene: TRBV4-1
J gene: TRBJ2-3
clone size: NA
CDR3 DNA: TGCGCCAGCAGCCAAGCCGACGGGCGGGAAGGAGATACGCAGTATTTT
CDR3 protein: CASSQADGREGDTQYF

D gene: NA
V gene: TRBV4-1
J gene: TRBJ2-3
clone size: NA
CDR3 DNA: TGCGCCAGCAGCCAAGAACCTGGGGATACGCAGTATTTT
CDR3 protein: CASSQEPGDTQYF

D gene: NA
V gene: TRBV7-9
J gene: TRBJ1-6
clone size: many
CDR3 DNA: TGTGCCAGCAGCTTAGATATGTCCGCCAATTCACCCCTCCACTTT
CDR3 protein: CASSLDMSANSPLHF

D gene: NA
V gene: TRBV27
J gene: TRBJ1-4
clone size: NA
CDR3 DNA: TGTGCCAGCAGTCCGCGCGTGGCAACTAATGAAAAACTGTTTTTT
CDR3 protein: CASSPRVATNEKLFF

D gene: NA
V gene: TRBV2
J gene: TRBJ2-5
clone size: NA
CDR3 DNA: TGTGCCAGCAGTGAAACCCGGGGGATTACAGAGACCCAGTACTTC
CDR3 protein: CASSETRGITETQYF

D gene: NA
V gene: TRBV29-1
J gene: TRBJ1-1
clone size: NA
CDR3 DNA: TGCAGCGTTGAAGGGGAAGAAGCTTTCTTT
CDR3 protein: CSVEGEEAFF

D gene: NA
V gene: TRBV7-9
J gene: TRBJ1-2
clone size: NA
CDR3 DNA: TGTGCCAGCAGTCCAACAGGGAACCGCTACACCTTC
CDR3 protein: CASSPTGNRYTF

D gene: NA
V gene: TRBV29-1
J gene: TRBJ2-1
clone size: NA
CDR3 DNA: TGCAGCGTTGACACGGGACGGAACCTCAACAATGAGCAGTTCTTC
CDR3 protein: CSVDTGRNLNNEQFF

D gene: TRBD1
V gene: TRBV25-1
J gene: TRBJ1-3
clone size: NA
CDR3 DNA: TGTGCCAGCAGCTCTACAGGGGGTGCTGGAAACACCATATATTTT
CDR3 protein: CASSSTGGAGNTIYF

D gene: NA
V gene: TRBV5-1
J gene: TRBJ2-7
clone size: NA
CDR3 DNA: TGCGCCAGCAGCTTGGTCGGTGACTACGAGCAGTACTTC
CDR3 protein: CASSLVGDYEQYF

D gene: NA
V gene: TRBV30
J gene: TRBJ1-5
clone size: NA
CDR3 DNA: TGTGCCTGGAGTGTTGTAGGGGGAAATCAGCCCCAGCATTTT
CDR3 protein: CAWSVVGGNQPQHF